The clone carrying this TCR beta chain was counted a few times. The antigen remains undetermined. The entry originates in a study of T-cell memory formation after mild COVID-19. TCRdb reprocessed the 5' RACE reads with MiXCR, giving one entry per CDR3 protein. The sample has 400,000 or so distinct CDR3 sequences; 20% are singletons. General study results and limits: The study found balanced CD4/CD8 in clones contracting day 15 to 85 and a CD4+ lean in later expanders.

CDR3 size: 17 residues. V shed 8 bases, J shed 3 bases, and the junction held 11 bases outside the gene matches. CDR1 SNHLY and CDR2 FYNNEI come from the germline V gene. This clonotype was obtained from an adult woman who had mild COVID-19 (a few samples of this study predate the infection). Cell type and time point are not known. Sequenced: PBMCs or a T cell subset sorted from them (not recorded which). The chain carries TRBV2 and TRBJ2-6; 9 positions match TRBD1. Here the CDR3 reads CASSRDRVGVGANVLTF. DNA of the CDR3: TGTGCCAGCTCTAGGGACAGGGTCGGGGTTGGGGCCAACGTCCTGACTTTC. Based on the CDR3 plus reference TRBV2 and TRBJ2-6, the full variable domain is EPEVTQTPSHQVTQMGQEVILRCVPISNHLYFYWYRQILGQKVEFLVSFYNNEISEKSEIFDDQFSVERPDGSNFTLKIRSTKLEDSAMYFCASSRDRVGVGANVLTFGAGSRLTVL.